This T cell receptor (beta chain) stems from a study of preoperative IRX-2 immunotherapy in early breast cancer (dated by TCRdb to about 2019). The germline V gene gives CDR1 as SGHNT and CDR2 as YENEEA. Including cysteine and phenylalanine, the CDR3 has 15 amino acids. CDR3 DNA is the only sequence kept; it has 45 bases, read in frame from the first base. At the junction V is shortened by 5 bases and J by 5 bases, with 19 bases in between. Notes on this clone: Its antigen is still unknown. No much larger clone is present one base from it, and per-base qualities are unavailable.

Receptor libraries were prepared by the immunoSEQ multiplex PCR assay. What TCRdb holds here is the immuneACCESS table cut down to in-frame rearrangements. Part of the clones is not present; checked against another copy, under half of the missing clones reflect an unresolved V gene, and the others are unexplained. Present in this sample are fewer than 35,000 clones, around 92% of which were seen just once. The top ten hold 1.6% of the sample. The treatment or condition label, as the study defines it: preoperative locoregional IRX-2 cytokine immunotherapy. The samples were obtained from a phase Ib study that tested preoperative, locoregional IRX-2 cytokine immunotherapy meant to prime immune responses. Donors were patients with early-stage breast cancer who received IRX-2 before surgery.

The rearranged chain carries TRBV11-3 and TRBJ2-7, with the D segment identity uncertain. This receptor was identified in a human donor with breast cancer. The input for sequencing was tumor tissue, taken after IRX-2 immunotherapy. Here the CDR3 is given as CASSPLTAGHNEQYF. The nucleotides read TGTGCCAGCAGCCCCCTCACGGCAGGCCATAACGAGCAGTACTTC.